These 3 T cell receptor beta chains share one sample of origin, sequenced in a study of cytomegalovirus exposure and HLA in healthy donors (dated by TCRdb to about 2017). The receptor library was made with the immunoSEQ multiplex PCR assay. For the multiplex PCR, a mixture combining 60 forward primers for TCR Vbeta segments and 13 reverse primers for TCR Jbeta segments was used. Held by TCRdb, this immuneACCESS table contains in-frame sequences only and omits some clones. Under half of the omission traces to an unresolved V gene where checked; the cause of the rest is unknown. The sample table contains 150,000 to 200,000 clones; only one count was recorded for under 85% of them. Under 2% of the sample lies in the top ten. Specimen: PBMCs. Every receptor here comes from a woman in her twenties or thirties in good health and CMV-seronegative.

In its sample, this clone ranks as medium-sized. The rearrangement uses TRBV19 and TRBJ1-3; the match to TRBD1 covers 7 bases. The CDR3 consists of 18 residues. V trimming: 6 bases; J trimming: 2 bases; junction bases outside the gene matches: 16. CDR1 is LNHDA, CDR2 SQIVND, per germline (reference sequence). DNA for the CDR3: TGTGCCAGTAGACCCGGGACAGCCACACACGACCCTGGAAACACCATATATTTT. This encodes CASRPGTATHDPGNTIYF.

This clone occurred a few times. This chain joins TRBV7-9 and TRBJ2-5, with 9 bases aligning to TRBD1. The CDR3 spans 15 residues. The V and J ends lost 5 bases and 5 bases, in that order; junction bases with no gene match: 9. The germline gives CDR1 SEHNR, CDR2 FQNEAQ (reference sequence). This chain's CDR3 is CASSPTTGGQETQYF. The CDR3 nucleotides are TGTGCCAGCAGCCCAACCACAGGGGGCCAGGAGACCCAGTACTTC.

This clone was counted once. The rearrangement joins TRBV13 to TRBJ1-2; D is unclear. Trimming shortened V by 5 bases and J by 4 bases, and 11 bases separated the two germline ends. CDR1 is PRHDT and CDR2 is FYEKMQ in the germline V gene (reference sequence). The CDR3 sequence is 13 residues long. The CDR3: CASSQQEVYGYTF. In nucleotides, the CDR3 is TGTGCCAGCAGCCAACAAGAGGTCTATGGCTACACCTTC.